This T cell receptor beta chain was documented in a study of blood T cell repertoires in COVID-19. Study-wide context: Samples representing acute and convalescent COVID-19 were sourced from the United States, Italy and Spain.

Germline values: CDR1 SEHNR, CDR2 FQNEAQ (reference sequence). Germline trimming cut 5 bases from V and 2 bases from J; bases unmatched to any gene: 5. This CDR3 spans 17 amino acids. Everyone who took part was about 18 to 90 years old, and they came from 24 US areas. The recovered donors of Cohort 3 showed two negative PCRs, clearance, or symptom resolution. This clone was seen a single time. Authors' data handling: Nucleated cell counts were estimated from reference gene primer amplification. Assay used: immunoSEQ multiplex PCR; TCRdb lists only in-frame clones, some missing. V and J calls and clone size are copied from that table; D and trimming were computed from the DNA. The top ten hold under 2.5% of the sample, which has 250,000 to 300,000 clones, approximately 85% seen once.

Sequencing used PBMCs or T cells enriched from blood (not recorded which). The chain links TRBV7-9 to TRBJ2-3; TRBD2 aligns across 15 bases. This clonotype was obtained from a woman aged 45-60 years who had recovered from COVID-19. CDR3: CASSPWTSGRATDTQYF. The CDR3 DNA sequence: TGTGCCAGCAGCCCCTGGACTAGCGGGAGGGCCACAGATACGCAGTATTTT.